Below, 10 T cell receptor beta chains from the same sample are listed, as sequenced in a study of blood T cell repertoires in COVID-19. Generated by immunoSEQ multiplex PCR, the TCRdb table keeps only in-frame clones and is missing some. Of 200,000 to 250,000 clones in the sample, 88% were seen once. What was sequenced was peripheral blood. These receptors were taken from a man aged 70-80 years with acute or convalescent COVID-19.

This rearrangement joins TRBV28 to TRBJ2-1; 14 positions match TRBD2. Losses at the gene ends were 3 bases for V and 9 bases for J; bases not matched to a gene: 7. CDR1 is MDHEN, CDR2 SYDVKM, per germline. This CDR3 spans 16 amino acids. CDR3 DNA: TGTGCCAGCAGTTTTAGGGGACTAGCGGGAGTGTTTGAGCAGTTCTTC. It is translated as CASSFRGLAGVFEQFF.

CDR3 loop: CASRKTGGASEKLFF. For the CDR3, the DNA is TGCGCCAGCAGGAAAACAGGGGGCGCGTCGGAAAAACTGTTTTTT. This chain joins TRBV10-2 and TRBJ1-4; 9 nucleotides line up with TRBD1. This CDR3 contains 15 residues. Trimming at V came to 6 bases and at J to 8 bases, leaving 10 bases not matched to a gene. In germline, CDR1 is WSHSY, CDR2 SAAADI.

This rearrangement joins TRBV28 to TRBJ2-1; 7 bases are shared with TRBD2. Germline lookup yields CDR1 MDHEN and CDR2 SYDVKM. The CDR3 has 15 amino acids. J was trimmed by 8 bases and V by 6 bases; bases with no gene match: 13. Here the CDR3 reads CASSPGGRAMDEQFF. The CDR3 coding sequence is TGTGCCAGCAGCCCAGGAGGGAGGGCTATGGATGAGCAGTTCTTC. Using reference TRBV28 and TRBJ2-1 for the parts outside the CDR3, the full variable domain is DVKVTQSSRYLVKRTGEKVFLECVQDMDHENMFWYRQDPGLGLRLIYFSYDVKMKEKGDIPEGYSVSREKKERFSLILESASTNQTSMYLCASSPGGRAMDEQFFGPGTRLTVL.

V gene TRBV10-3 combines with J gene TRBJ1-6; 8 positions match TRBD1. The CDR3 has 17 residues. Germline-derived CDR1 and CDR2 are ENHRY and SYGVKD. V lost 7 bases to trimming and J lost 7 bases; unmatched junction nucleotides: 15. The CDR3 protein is CAITEGGQGAGNSPLHF. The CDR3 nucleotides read TGTGCCATCACCGAAGGTGGTCAGGGGGCGGGAAATTCACCCCTCCACTTT.

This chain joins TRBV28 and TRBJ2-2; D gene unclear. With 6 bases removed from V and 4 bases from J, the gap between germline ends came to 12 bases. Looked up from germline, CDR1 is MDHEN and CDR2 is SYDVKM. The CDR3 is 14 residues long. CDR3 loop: CASSVGLTTGELFF. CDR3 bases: TGTGCCAGCAGCGTGGGCCTTACCACCGGGGAGCTGTTTTTT.

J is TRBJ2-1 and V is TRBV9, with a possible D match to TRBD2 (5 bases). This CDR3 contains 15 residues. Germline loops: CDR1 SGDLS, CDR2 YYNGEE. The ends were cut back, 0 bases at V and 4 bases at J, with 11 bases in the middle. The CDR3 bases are TGTGCCAGCAGCGTAGGCAACGGAGGATACAATGAGCAGTTCTTC. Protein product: CASSVGNGGYNEQFF.

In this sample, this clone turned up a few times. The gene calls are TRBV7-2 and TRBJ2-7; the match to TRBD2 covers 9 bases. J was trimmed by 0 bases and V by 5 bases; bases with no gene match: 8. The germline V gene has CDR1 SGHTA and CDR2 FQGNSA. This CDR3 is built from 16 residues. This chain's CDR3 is CASSPSGSGGSYEQYF. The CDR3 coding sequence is TGTGCCAGCAGCCCCTCGGGTAGCGGGGGCTCCTACGAGCAGTACTTC.

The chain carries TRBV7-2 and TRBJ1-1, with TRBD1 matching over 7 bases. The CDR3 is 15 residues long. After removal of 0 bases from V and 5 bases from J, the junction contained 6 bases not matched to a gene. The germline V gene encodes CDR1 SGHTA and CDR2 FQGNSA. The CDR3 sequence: CASSLAPGGYTEAFF. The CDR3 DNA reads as TGTGCCAGCAGCTTAGCTCCAGGGGGGTATACTGAAGCTTTCTTT. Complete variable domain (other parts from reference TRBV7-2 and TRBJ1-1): GAGVSQSPSNKVTEKGKDVELRCDPISGHTALYWYRQSLGQGLEFLIYFQGNSAPDKSGLPSDRFSAERTGGSVSTLTIQRTQQEDSAVYLCASSLAPGGYTEAFFGQGTRLTVV.

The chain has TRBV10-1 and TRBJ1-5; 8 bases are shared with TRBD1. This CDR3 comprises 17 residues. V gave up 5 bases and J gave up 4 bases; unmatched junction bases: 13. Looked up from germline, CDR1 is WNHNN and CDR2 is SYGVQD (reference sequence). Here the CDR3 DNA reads TGCGCCAGCAGTCCGGACAGGGCGAAGACCCATAATCAGCCCCAGCATTTT. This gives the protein CASSPDRAKTHNQPQHF.

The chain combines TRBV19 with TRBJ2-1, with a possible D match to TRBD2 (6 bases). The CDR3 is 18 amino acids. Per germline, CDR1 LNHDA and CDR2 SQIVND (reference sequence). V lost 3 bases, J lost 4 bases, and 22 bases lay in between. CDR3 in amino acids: CASSIVILGRGSYNEQFF. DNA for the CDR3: TGTGCCAGTAGTATCGTCATTCTCGGGCGGGGTTCGTACAATGAGCAGTTCTTC. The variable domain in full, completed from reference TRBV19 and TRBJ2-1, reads DGGITQSPKYLFRKEGQNVTLSCEQNLNHDAMYWYRQDPGQGLRLIYYSQIVNDFQKGDIAEGYSVSREKKESFPLTVTSAQKNPTAFYLCASSIVILGRGSYNEQFFGPGTRLTVL.